This T cell receptor beta chain is from a study of shared clonotypes between healthy human individuals. Overall study: CD4 naive and memory got three plates each, CD8 naive two, CD8 memory one.

The CDR3 extends over 15 amino acids. CDR1 and CDR2 from the germline V gene are KGHSH and LQKENI. V was shortened by 4 bases and J by 7 bases, with 16 bases between the two germline ends. Deep was the level at which the assay was run. Here immunoSEQ multiplex PCR was the method, and the copy in TCRdb shows in-frame clones only, minus some. Of 2.3 million or so clones listed, approximately 93% are singletons. This clonotype was sampled from a man between 18 and 35 years old in good health. Some clones in this sample may be carry-over from other donors' samples. This chain joins TRBV18 and TRBJ1-4; D gene uncertain. The sequencing input was naive CD4+ T cells from PBMCs. Stated subset: CD45RA+ positively selected. CDR3 coding DNA: TGTGCCAGCTCACTAATTCGAGAGGGCGGTGAAAAACTGTTTTTT. The encoded protein is CASSLIREGGEKLFF.